A selection of T cell receptor beta chains follows, all from one sample in a study of blood T cells in healthy people across ages. TCRdb processed the 5' RACE reads anew with MiXCR; each CDR3 protein has one entry. In the table there are 700,000 or so distinct CDR3 sequences, roughly 41% of which are singletons. The sample was blood. The receptors stem from a man older than 75 in good health. Both conserved end residues are part of each CDR3. The D gene is left open where the match is weak. Clone size is stated in some rows and not others, as once, few, many or a class when expanded.

abundance | j_gene | d_gene | v_gene | CDR3nt | CDR3aa
many | TRBJ2-5 | . | TRBV6-1 | TGTGCCAGCAGTCAGGGTACGGAGACCCAGTACTTC | CASSQGTETQYF
. | TRBJ2-3 | TRBD1 | TRBV7-8 | TGTGCCAGCAGCCTGCGGGACAGGGCTCCAGATACGCAGTATTTT | CASSLRDRAPDTQYF
. | TRBJ2-3 | . | TRBV7-6 | TGTGCCAGCAGCTTAAGGTCAGGGATAGATACGCAGTATTTT | CASSLRSGIDTQYF
. | TRBJ2-1 | TRBD2 | TRBV3-1 | TGTACCAGCAGCCAACCAGGACTAGCGGGAGGGCCGATTGAGCAGTTCTTC | CTSSQPGLAGGPIEQFF
. | TRBJ2-7 | . | TRBV30 | TGTGCCTGGACAGACGGCAGACGGGACTCCTACGAGCAGTACTTC | CAWTDGRRDSYEQYF
few | TRBJ2-5 | TRBD1 | TRBV2 | TGTGCCAGCAGTGCCCCCGGGACAGGGGCTTGGACCCAGTACTTC | CASSAPGTGAWTQYF
. | TRBJ1-1 | . | TRBV12-3/TRBV12-4 | TGTGCCAGCAGTCCGTCCGTACCTAACACTGAAGCTTTCTTT | CASSPSVPNTEAFF
. | TRBJ2-5 | . | TRBV28 | TGTGCCAGCAGTTCCTTTTCTAGGGTAGGAGAGACCCAGTACTTC | CASSSFSRVGETQYF
few | TRBJ2-1 | . | TRBV7-2 | TGTGCCAGCAGCTTAGGGGGTGGGGCAGGCCCGCAGTTCTTC | CASSLGGGAGPQFF
. | TRBJ2-7 | . | TRBV5-1 | TGCGCCAGCAGCCCTGGACCCAGGCTCGGCGAGCAGTACTTC | CASSPGPRLGEQYF
few | TRBJ1-5 | . | TRBV12-3/TRBV12-4 | TGTGCCAGCAGTTCACAGACAGGTTTGGGGCAGCCCCAGCATTTT | CASSSQTGLGQPQHF
. | TRBJ1-1 | . | TRBV5-5 | TGTGCCAGCAGCTTGGCCGGCGGCAGAAACACTGAAGCTTTCTTT | CASSLAGGRNTEAFF
few | TRBJ2-3 | TRBD2 | TRBV4-2 | TGTGCCAGCAGCCAAGCTGGGGAGGGACTAGCGGGGGGCCTCGCGCAGTATTTT | CASSQAGEGLAGGLAQYF
. | TRBJ2-1 | . | TRBV4-2 | TGTGCCAGCAGCCGAGGCATGGTGGGAGCCAACTACAATGAGCAGTTCTTC | CASSRGMVGANYNEQFF
many | TRBJ2-7 | TRBD1 | TRBV24-1 | TGTGCCACCAGTGGTTCGAACAGGGGGAACTACGAGCAGTACTTC | CATSGSNRGNYEQYF
. | TRBJ2-3 | . | TRBV7-2 | TGTGCCAGCAGGAAAGTCCTAGGGCAAACAGATACGCAGTATTTT | CASRKVLGQTDTQYF
many | TRBJ2-3 | TRBD2 | TRBV20-1 | TGCAGTGCCGGGGGGACTTCTTACACAGATACGCAGTATTTT | CSAGGTSYTDTQYF
. | TRBJ2-1 | TRBD2 | TRBV2 | TGTGCCAGCAGTGATGGGGCTAGCGGGGGGCGTATCTCCTACAATGAGCAGTTCTTC | CASSDGASGGRISYNEQFF
. | TRBJ1-2 | . | TRBV28 | TGTGCCAGCAGCCGCATAACGGTGGACAACTATGGCTACACCTTC | CASSRITVDNYGYTF